The source of this TCR beta chain is a study of PD-1 blockade in classical Hodgkin lymphoma. Whole-study results and caveats: With CD4+ cells, TCR diversity rose significantly by C4D1, but not with CD8+ cells.

Assay used: immunoSEQ multiplex PCR; TCRdb lists only in-frame clones, some missing. Of about 9,200 clones in the sample, around 88% were seen once. Time point noted: cycle 4 day 1 (C4D1), after about 6 weeks of nivolumab. Relapses following autologous stem cell transplantation were seen in all patients, with brentuximab vedotin exposure varying. This clone was detected once. What it recognizes is unknown. V was clipped by 7 bases and J by 3 bases, with 10 bases between them. This CDR3 has 12 amino acids. Germline-derived CDR1 and CDR2 are MNHNS and SASEGT. The chain carries TRBV6-1 and TRBJ2-7; D gene unclear. Here the sequenced sample was peripheral blood mononuclear cells (PBMCs), taken before the fourth cycle of nivolumab. This clonotype was sampled from a human donor with classical Hodgkin lymphoma. CDR3 protein: CASTLDGYEQYF. The DNA of the CDR3 is TGTGCCAGCACTCTGGACGGCTACGAGCAGTACTTC.